This T cell receptor (beta chain) was retrieved from a study of blood T cell repertoires in COVID-19. About the study: The cDNA or gDNA used as material had been derived from T cells, B-cell-depleted T cells, or PBMCs.

Losses at the gene ends were 4 bases for V and 2 bases for J; bases not matched to a gene: 4. This CDR3 comprises 14 residues. In germline, CDR1 is MGHRA, CDR2 YSYEKL. As handled by the study authors: It was from reference gene primer amplification that nucleated cell counts were estimated. Data came from immunoSEQ multiplex PCR; TCRdb stores just in-frame clones and leaves some out. V, J and clone size are those of that table, while D and trimming were read from the DNA. The sample records 250,000 to 300,000 clones, under 95% being singletons. Enrolled through a virtual design, the participants were between 18 and 89 years of age and came from about two dozen US areas. Participants were placed into cohorts based on the clinical history they reported.

The rearrangement joins TRBV4-1 to TRBJ1-2; 7 bases align to TRBD1. The sample taken for sequencing was PBMCs or T cells enriched from blood (not recorded which). The sequence was collected from a woman in her forties with acute COVID-19. CDR3: CASSPTGANYGYTF. CDR3 nucleotides: TGCGCCAGCAGCCCAACAGGGGCCAACTATGGCTACACCTTC.